Here is one T cell receptor beta chain with its context. The data derive from a study of cytomegalovirus exposure and HLA in healthy donors. The CDR3 contains 13 residues. CDR1 is SNHLY, CDR2 FYNNEI, per germline. Trimming stripped 6 bases from V and 7 bases from J, with 13 bases between. Profiling relied on immunoSEQ multiplex PCR, and the TCRdb table lists in-frame clones only, not all of them. This sample has 150,000 or so clones, with 75% to 90% found just once. Sequencing was done on a sample of PBMCs. The V call is TRBV2, the J call TRBJ1-5; D not certain. The TCR originated in a woman aged 25 to 39 in good health and CMV-seropositive. The CDR3 loop is CASSGRGSQPQHF. The CDR3 bases are TGTGCCAGCAGCGGGCGGGGATCACAGCCCCAGCATTTT.